This TCR beta chain emerged from a study of shared clonotypes between healthy human individuals. Repertoires were generated with immunoSEQ multiplex PCR, while TCRdb's copy carries only in-frame clones and drops some. The repertoire holds over 2,000,000 clones, roughly 95% seen once, with around 1.7% in the top ten. Naive CD8 cells were CD45RO-negative, positively selected for CCR7, excluding terminally differentiated effector memory CD45RA+ cells. Details on this clone: Its specificity is not known. The same CDR3 also results from other DNA sequences found in this sample.

Overall study results and limits: Non-shared clonotypes had lower generation probabilities than clonotypes shared by all four sorted-subset donors. Rarefaction exposed incomplete sorted-subset sequencing despite large depth.

Per germline, CDR1 PRHDT and CDR2 FYEKMQ (reference sequence). CDR3 length equals 11 residues. V was trimmed by 5 bases and J by 5 bases, leaving 6 bases between them. V is TRBV13 and J is TRBJ1-1; D gene unclear. Sequenced material: naive CD8+ T cells from PBMCs. This clonotype originated in a man aged 18 to 29 in good health. Some clones in this sample may be carry-over from other donors' samples. The CDR3 loop reads CASSGGTEAFF. DNA for the CDR3: TGTGCCAGCAGCGGCGGGACTGAAGCTTTCTTT.